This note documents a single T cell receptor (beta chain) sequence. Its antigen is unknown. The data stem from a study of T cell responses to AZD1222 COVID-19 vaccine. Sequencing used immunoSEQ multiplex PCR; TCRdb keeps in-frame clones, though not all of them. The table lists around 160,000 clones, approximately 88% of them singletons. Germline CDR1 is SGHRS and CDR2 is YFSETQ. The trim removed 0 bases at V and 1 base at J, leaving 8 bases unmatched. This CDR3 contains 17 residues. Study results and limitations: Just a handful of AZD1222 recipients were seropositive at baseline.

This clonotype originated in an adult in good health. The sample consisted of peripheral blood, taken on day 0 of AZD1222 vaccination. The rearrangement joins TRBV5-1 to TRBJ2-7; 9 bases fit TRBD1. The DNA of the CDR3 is TGCGCCAGCAGCTTGGTTCCCGGGACAGGGAAGTCCTACGAGCAGTACTTC. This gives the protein CASSLVPGTGKSYEQYF.